This is a list of T cell receptor beta chains from one sample in a study of cytomegalovirus exposure and HLA in healthy donors. Method: immunoSEQ multiplex PCR; TCRdb's copy keeps in-frame clones and lacks some. The sample consists of about 80,000 clones, approximately 67% of them appearing once. The sequenced sample consisted of PBMCs. The receptors originated from a male donor in good health and CMV-seropositive. Each CDR3 is given with its conserved first and last residue. Fields, in order: clone size, V gene, CDR3 length, D gene, J gene, CDR3 protein, CDR3 DNA. A D gene is named only where the DNA matches it firmly. Size is omitted from some rows. Given values are once, few, many or a class for expanded clones.

clone size: once
V gene: TRBV27
CDR3 length: 12
D gene: -
J gene: TRBJ2-5
CDR3 protein: CASSFRGETQYF
CDR3 DNA: TGTGCCAGCAGTTTCCGGGGGGAGACCCAGTACTTC

clone size: -
V gene: TRBV7-2
CDR3 length: 17
D gene: -
J gene: TRBJ2-1
CDR3 protein: CASSHLWSGLQANEQFF
CDR3 DNA: TGTGCCAGCAGCCACCTATGGTCCGGCCTTCAGGCAAATGAGCAGTTCTTC

clone size: -
V gene: TRBV5-8
CDR3 length: 14
D gene: TRBD2
J gene: TRBJ2-7
CDR3 protein: CASSLLAGEGEQYF
CDR3 DNA: TGTGCCAGCAGCTTACTAGCGGGAGAGGGTGAGCAGTACTTC

clone size: -
V gene: TRBV2
CDR3 length: 16
D gene: -
J gene: TRBJ1-3
CDR3 protein: CASRGATGLTGNTIYF
CDR3 DNA: TGTGCCAGCAGGGGAGCTACAGGGCTCACGGGAAACACCATATATTTT

clone size: -
V gene: TRBV7-9
CDR3 length: 18
D gene: TRBD2
J gene: TRBJ2-1
CDR3 protein: CASSLEVGREGSYNEQFF
CDR3 DNA: TGTGCCAGCAGCTTAGAGGTGGGCAGGGAGGGCTCCTACAATGAGCAGTTCTTC

clone size: -
V gene: TRBV30
CDR3 length: 13
D gene: TRBD2
J gene: TRBJ2-1
CDR3 protein: CAWNSGSGYEQFF
CDR3 DNA: TGTGCCTGGAATAGCGGGAGCGGGTATGAGCAGTTCTTC

clone size: few
V gene: TRBV4-3
CDR3 length: 14
D gene: -
J gene: TRBJ2-7
CDR3 protein: CASSPSQGGYEQYF
CDR3 DNA: TGCGCCAGCAGCCCTAGTCAGGGCGGATACGAGCAGTACTTC

clone size: -
V gene: TRBV28
CDR3 length: 11
D gene: -
J gene: TRBJ1-4
CDR3 protein: CASLGGEKLFF
CDR3 DNA: TGTGCCAGCCTGGGCGGGGAAAAACTGTTTTTT

clone size: few
V gene: TRBV5-6
CDR3 length: 14
D gene: -
J gene: TRBJ2-7
CDR3 protein: CASSLGQNSYEQYF
CDR3 DNA: TGTGCCAGCAGCTTGGGTCAGAACTCCTACGAGCAGTACTTC

clone size: -
V gene: TRBV11-2
CDR3 length: 15
D gene: TRBD2
J gene: TRBJ2-5
CDR3 protein: CASSLEAGGQETQYF
CDR3 DNA: TGTGCCAGCAGCCTTGAAGCGGGAGGTCAAGAGACCCAGTACTTC

clone size: -
V gene: TRBV9
CDR3 length: 15
D gene: TRBD1
J gene: TRBJ1-1
CDR3 protein: CASNDLDRVGTEAFF
CDR3 DNA: TGTGCCAGCAACGACCTGGACAGGGTCGGGACTGAAGCTTTCTTT

clone size: -
V gene: TRBV28
CDR3 length: 12
D gene: -
J gene: TRBJ1-1
CDR3 protein: CASSSRQGGNFF
CDR3 DNA: TGTGCCAGCAGTTCCCGGCAAGGAGGAAATTTCTTT

clone size: -
V gene: TRBV20-1
CDR3 length: 10
D gene: -
J gene: TRBJ2-1
CDR3 protein: CSAYGQEQFF
CDR3 DNA: TGCAGTGCTTATGGGCAGGAGCAGTTCTTC

clone size: few
V gene: TRBV28
CDR3 length: 13
D gene: -
J gene: TRBJ2-3
CDR3 protein: CASTGVLTDTQYF
CDR3 DNA: TGTGCCAGCACAGGGGTCCTCACAGATACGCAGTATTTT

clone size: -
V gene: TRBV5-1
CDR3 length: 17
D gene: -
J gene: TRBJ2-7
CDR3 protein: CASSLGTASTDPREQYF
CDR3 DNA: TGCGCCAGCAGCTTGGGGACAGCGTCTACGGACCCACGGGAGCAGTACTTC

clone size: -
V gene: TRBV5-4
CDR3 length: 14
D gene: TRBD1
J gene: TRBJ1-1
CDR3 protein: CASSSRGRVTEAFF
CDR3 DNA: TGTGCCAGCAGCTCGAGGGGGCGAGTCACTGAAGCTTTCTTT

clone size: -
V gene: TRBV18
CDR3 length: 13
D gene: -
J gene: TRBJ1-5
CDR3 protein: CASSRHRDQPQHF
CDR3 DNA: TGTGCCAGCTCACGACACAGGGATCAGCCCCAGCATTTT

clone size: -
V gene: TRBV7-2
CDR3 length: 16
D gene: -
J gene: TRBJ2-1
CDR3 protein: CASSLISQSLVGGQFF
CDR3 DNA: TGTGCCAGCAGCCTCATTTCCCAATCACTAGTCGGGGGGCAGTTCTTC

clone size: -
V gene: TRBV19
CDR3 length: 13
D gene: -
J gene: TRBJ1-1
CDR3 protein: CASSKGGLTEAFF
CDR3 DNA: TGTGCCAGTAGTAAGGGGGGGCTTACTGAAGCTTTCTTT

clone size: -
V gene: TRBV7-3
CDR3 length: 14
D gene: -
J gene: TRBJ2-2
CDR3 protein: CASSAASFGGELFF
CDR3 DNA: TGTGCCAGCAGCGCCGCTAGCTTTGGCGGGGAGCTGTTTTTT

clone size: few
V gene: TRBV7-6
CDR3 length: 14
D gene: -
J gene: TRBJ1-1
CDR3 protein: CASSLGPGTTEAFF
CDR3 DNA: TGTGCCAGCAGCTTAGGCCCAGGGACAACCGAAGCTTTCTTT

clone size: -
V gene: TRBV6-1
CDR3 length: 12
D gene: -
J gene: TRBJ1-1
CDR3 protein: CASSELRTEAFF
CDR3 DNA: TGTGCCAGCAGTGAATTGAGGACTGAAGCTTTCTTT

clone size: -
V gene: TRBV6-5
CDR3 length: 16
D gene: -
J gene: TRBJ2-3
CDR3 protein: CASSYSTGLPTDTQYF
CDR3 DNA: TGTGCCAGCAGTTACTCGACTGGACTCCCCACAGATACGCAGTATTTT

clone size: -
V gene: TRBV5-1
CDR3 length: 15
D gene: TRBD2
J gene: TRBJ2-3
CDR3 protein: CASSLGRGGSDTQYF
CDR3 DNA: TGCGCCAGCAGCTTGGGACGGGGGGGCTCGGATACGCAGTATTTT

clone size: -
V gene: TRBV4-1
CDR3 length: 15
D gene: -
J gene: TRBJ2-3
CDR3 protein: CASSQEGTWEDTQYF
CDR3 DNA: TGCGCCAGCAGCCAAGAAGGAACGTGGGAGGATACGCAGTATTTT

clone size: -
V gene: TRBV11-1
CDR3 length: 16
D gene: -
J gene: TRBJ2-7
CDR3 protein: CASSLSSGVSPYEQYF
CDR3 DNA: TGTGCCAGCAGCTTATCGTCCGGAGTCTCCCCCTACGAGCAGTACTTC

clone size: -
V gene: TRBV28
CDR3 length: 20
D gene: TRBD2
J gene: TRBJ2-7
CDR3 protein: CASSLWAGTSGIGRGHEQYF
CDR3 DNA: TGTGCCAGCAGTTTATGGGCGGGGACTAGCGGGATAGGGCGCGGGCACGAGCAGTACTTC

clone size: few
V gene: TRBV5-1
CDR3 length: 14
D gene: TRBD1
J gene: TRBJ2-7
CDR3 protein: CASSRTTGGYEQYF
CDR3 DNA: TGCGCCAGCAGCCGAACTACAGGGGGATACGAGCAGTACTTC

clone size: -
V gene: TRBV4-2
CDR3 length: 16
D gene: -
J gene: TRBJ2-2
CDR3 protein: CASSPHGGANTGELFF
CDR3 DNA: TGTGCCAGCAGCCCCCATGGCGGGGCGAACACCGGGGAGCTGTTTTTT

clone size: -
V gene: TRBV28
CDR3 length: 17
D gene: -
J gene: TRBJ2-7
CDR3 protein: CASNMGGTLVGKYEQYF
CDR3 DNA: TGTGCCAGCAATATGGGCGGGACTTTGGTTGGAAAGTACGAGCAGTACTTC

clone size: few
V gene: TRBV9
CDR3 length: 17
D gene: TRBD2
J gene: TRBJ2-7
CDR3 protein: CASSVDESGGLLDEQYF
CDR3 DNA: TGTGCCAGCAGCGTAGACGAGAGCGGGGGCCTCCTTGATGAGCAGTACTTC

clone size: -
V gene: TRBV9
CDR3 length: 15
D gene: TRBD2
J gene: TRBJ2-1
CDR3 protein: CASQLGSGDYNEQFF
CDR3 DNA: TGTGCCAGCCAATTAGGTAGCGGGGACTACAATGAGCAGTTCTTC

clone size: -
V gene: TRBV9
CDR3 length: 15
D gene: TRBD2
J gene: TRBJ2-1
CDR3 protein: CASSVGSGGPHEQFF
CDR3 DNA: TGTGCCAGCAGCGTAGGGAGCGGGGGGCCCCATGAGCAGTTCTTC

clone size: -
V gene: TRBV5-4
CDR3 length: 16
D gene: TRBD1
J gene: TRBJ1-2
CDR3 protein: CASSWIYGDREYGYTF
CDR3 DNA: TGTGCCAGCAGCTGGATATATGGGGACAGGGAGTATGGCTACACCTTC

clone size: -
V gene: TRBV11-2
CDR3 length: 14
D gene: -
J gene: TRBJ2-7
CDR3 protein: CASSFTGSSYEQYF
CDR3 DNA: TGTGCCAGCAGCTTTACGGGGTCCTCCTACGAGCAGTACTTC

clone size: few
V gene: TRBV6-6
CDR3 length: 15
D gene: -
J gene: TRBJ2-7
CDR3 protein: CASSYGQISSYEQYF
CDR3 DNA: TGTGCCAGCAGTTACGGACAGATTTCGTCCTACGAGCAGTACTTC

clone size: -
V gene: TRBV11-2
CDR3 length: 14
D gene: -
J gene: TRBJ2-7
CDR3 protein: CASTLRGGRDEQYF
CDR3 DNA: TGTGCCAGCACCCTTAGGGGGGGTCGGGACGAGCAGTACTTC

clone size: -
V gene: TRBV7-9
CDR3 length: 17
D gene: TRBD2
J gene: TRBJ2-3
CDR3 protein: CASSWGGTGSGTDTQYF
CDR3 DNA: TGTGCCAGCAGCTGGGGGGGGACGGGGTCGGGCACAGATACGCAGTATTTT

clone size: -
V gene: TRBV5-6
CDR3 length: 14
D gene: -
J gene: TRBJ2-1
CDR3 protein: CASSLSGDGNEQFF
CDR3 DNA: TGTGCCAGCAGCTTGTCAGGGGACGGCAATGAGCAGTTCTTC

clone size: -
V gene: TRBV27
CDR3 length: 14
D gene: -
J gene: TRBJ2-7
CDR3 protein: CASSLPGLSYEQYF
CDR3 DNA: TGTGCCAGCAGTTTGCCAGGGCTTAGCTACGAGCAGTACTTC

clone size: -
V gene: TRBV7-9
CDR3 length: 15
D gene: -
J gene: TRBJ1-1
CDR3 protein: CASSLKGGENTEAFF
CDR3 DNA: TGTGCCAGCAGCCTCAAAGGCGGGGAGAACACTGAAGCTTTCTTT

clone size: -
V gene: TRBV25-1
CDR3 length: 18
D gene: TRBD2
J gene: TRBJ2-3
CDR3 protein: CASSQPALRGGPTDTQYF
CDR3 DNA: TGTGCCAGCAGTCAACCCGCCTTGCGGGGGGGCCCCACAGATACGCAGTATTTT

clone size: once
V gene: TRBV7-6
CDR3 length: 13
D gene: -
J gene: TRBJ1-1
CDR3 protein: CASSPYHGVEAFF
CDR3 DNA: TGTGCCAGCAGCCCGTACCACGGGGTCGAAGCTTTCTTT

clone size: few
V gene: TRBV27
CDR3 length: 15
D gene: TRBD2
J gene: TRBJ2-3
CDR3 protein: CASSGGSGRADTQYF
CDR3 DNA: TGTGCCAGTTCCGGAGGTAGCGGGAGGGCAGATACGCAGTATTTT

clone size: -
V gene: TRBV29-1
CDR3 length: 15
D gene: TRBD1
J gene: TRBJ1-2
CDR3 protein: CSVDVLGDSSYGYTF
CDR3 DNA: TGCAGCGTTGACGTGCTCGGGGACAGCTCTTATGGCTACACCTTC

clone size: -
V gene: TRBV28
CDR3 length: 16
D gene: TRBD2
J gene: TRBJ2-2
CDR3 protein: CASSLASGGMTGELFF
CDR3 DNA: TGTGCCAGCAGTTTAGCTAGCGGGGGTATGACCGGGGAGCTGTTTTTT

clone size: -
V gene: TRBV15
CDR3 length: 14
D gene: -
J gene: TRBJ2-7
CDR3 protein: CATSNGRGTYEQYF
CDR3 DNA: TGTGCCACCAGCAATGGACGGGGAACCTACGAGCAGTACTTC

clone size: -
V gene: TRBV30
CDR3 length: 14
D gene: TRBD1
J gene: TRBJ2-7
CDR3 protein: CAWSGDRGSYEQYF
CDR3 DNA: TGTGCCTGGAGTGGGGACAGGGGGTCCTACGAGCAGTACTTC

clone size: -
V gene: TRBV4-1
CDR3 length: 16
D gene: TRBD1
J gene: TRBJ2-1
CDR3 protein: CASSTDPYRGGNEQFF
CDR3 DNA: TGCGCCAGCAGCACAGATCCATACAGGGGTGGCAATGAGCAGTTCTTC

clone size: -
V gene: TRBV5-4
CDR3 length: 14
D gene: TRBD2
J gene: TRBJ2-7
CDR3 protein: CASSLTSGIYEQYF
CDR3 DNA: TGTGCCAGCAGCTTGACTAGCGGAATCTACGAGCAGTACTTC

clone size: -
V gene: TRBV4-2
CDR3 length: 16
D gene: -
J gene: TRBJ1-1
CDR3 protein: CASSQVRSGVHTEAFF
CDR3 DNA: TGTGCCAGCAGCCAAGTACGGTCAGGGGTTCACACTGAAGCTTTCTTT

clone size: few
V gene: TRBV21-1
CDR3 length: 15
D gene: -
J gene: TRBJ1-1
CDR3 protein: CASSSQQGHGTEAFF
CDR3 DNA: TGTGCCAGCAGCAGCCAGCAGGGCCATGGAACTGAAGCTTTCTTT

clone size: -
V gene: TRBV19
CDR3 length: 15
D gene: TRBD1
J gene: TRBJ2-7
CDR3 protein: CASSREDRGLYEQYF
CDR3 DNA: TGTGCCAGTAGTAGGGAGGACAGGGGGTTGTACGAGCAGTACTTC

clone size: -
V gene: TRBV6-4
CDR3 length: 16
D gene: TRBD1
J gene: TRBJ2-3
CDR3 protein: CASRPDRGSSTDTQYF
CDR3 DNA: TGTGCCAGCAGACCGGACAGGGGGTCTAGCACAGATACGCAGTATTTT

clone size: -
V gene: TRBV18
CDR3 length: 14
D gene: -
J gene: TRBJ2-3
CDR3 protein: CASSPPAGRDTQYF
CDR3 DNA: TGTGCCAGCTCACCACCGGCAGGCCGCGATACGCAGTATTTT